This record looks at one T cell receptor beta chain sequence and its context. This sample is drawn from a study of T cell clones after liver transplantation. Assay used: immunoSEQ multiplex PCR; TCRdb lists only in-frame clones, some missing. Here the sample spans tens of thousands of clones, roughly 80% being singletons. The ends lost 5 bases at V and 1 base at J; junction bases unmatched: 6. Germline V gene sequence: CDR1 SGDLS, CDR2 YYNGEE. The CDR3 loop spans 15 amino acids. The sequenced sample was CD4+ T cells from blood, obtained at the 22-month timepoint. This chain connects TRBV9 to TRBJ2-3; 8 nucleotides align to TRBD2. The receptor was isolated from a human patient who received a liver transplant. A share of the T cells may be of graft donor origin. The CDR3 loop reads CASSKREWGTDTQYF. CDR3 nucleotides: TGTGCCAGCAGTAAGCGGGAGTGGGGCACAGATACGCAGTATTTT.